Detailed here is one T cell receptor (beta chain). Its antigen is undetermined. This CDR3 comprises 15 residues. J was trimmed by 4 bases and V by 4 bases; bases with no gene match: 7. The record originates from a study of breast tumors, draining lymph nodes, adjacent tissues. Study-wide results and caveats: Tumor T cell lymph node origin was a supported hypothesis, not proven. Luminal-like breast cancer showed significantly higher tumor–nontumor repertoire similarity than basal-like.

Breast cancer patients provided tissue from their axillary draining lymph nodes. From the multiplex PCR reads, TCRdb called clonotypes with MiXCR, one entry per CDR3 protein. The sample lists 200,000 to 250,000 distinct CDR3 sequences; roughly a third were seen once. The rearrangement joins TRBV12-3 or TRBV12-4 to TRBJ2-5, with TRBD2 matching over 9 bases. The source is a female donor with breast cancer. Some clones in this sample may be carry-over from other donors' samples. Sequencing was carried out using axillary lymph node tissue. CDR3 sequence reads: CASSSLAGLGETQYF. The CDR3 DNA follows: TGTGCCAGCAGTTCCCTAGCGGGATTGGGAGAGACCCAGTACTTC.